These 30 T cell receptor beta chains were all obtained from the same sample, sequenced in a study of CXCR3-negative and CXCR3-positive naive CD8 T cells. Study observations and caveats: More hydrophobic TRB CDR3s occurred in CXCR3-positive than in CXCR3-negative naive cells.

UMI-labeled 5' RACE yielded the TRB cDNA libraries. Reanalyzing the 5' RACE reads, TCRdb keeps one entry per CDR3 protein, without DNA. The specimen's table records 120,000 or so distinct CDR3 sequences. These TCRs' antigens remain unknown. Sequencing was performed on naive CXCR3+ CD8+ T cells from blood. Described subset: CD45RO-CCR7+CD27+CD95- naive CD8+ T cells expressing CXCR3 (TNR3+). Source of these receptors: a human donor in good health. Some clones in this sample may be carry-over from other donors' samples.

The chain joins TRBV20-1 to TRBJ2-3; no DNA is available, so the TRBD1 call from TCRdb remains unchecked. The CDR3 is 13 amino acids. Germline CDR1 and CDR2: DFQATT and SNEGSKA (reference sequence). The CDR3: CSASGTNTDTQYF.

V gene TRBV4-1 combines with J gene TRBJ2-7; TCRdb indicates TRBD1, and absent DNA this call remains unverified. The germline gives CDR1 MGHRA, CDR2 YSYEKL. CDR3 length: 16 amino acids. The CDR3 reads CASSQGVGGTPYEQYF.

The chain has TRBV5-1 and TRBJ2-1. CDR1 is SGHRS, CDR2 YFSETQ, per germline. The CDR3 covers 15 residues. This chain's CDR3 is CASSLADGSYNEQFF. The whole variable domain, remainder taken from reference TRBV5-1 and TRBJ2-1, is KAGVTQTPRYLIKTRGQQVTLSCSPISGHRSVSWYQQTPGQGLQFLFEYFSETQRNKGNFPGRFSGRQFSNSRSEMNVSTLELGDSALYLCASSLADGSYNEQFFGPGTRLTVL.

This chain links TRBV7-6 with TRBJ2-7; TCRdb names TRBD2, which stays unverified in the absence of DNA. This CDR3 has 13 residues. CDR1 is SGHVS and CDR2 is FNYEAQ in the germline V gene. The CDR3: CASSLEGQSQQYF.

J is TRBJ2-5 and V is TRBV12-3 or TRBV12-4; TCRdb outputs TRBD2, but without DNA this stays unchecked. The CDR3 covers 15 residues. The CDR3 spells CASSLSPLYQETQYF.

J is TRBJ1-1 and V is TRBV6-2 or TRBV6-3; with no DNA, the TCRdb D assignment of TRBD1 cannot be verified. Germline V gives CDR1 MNHEY, CDR2 SVGEGT. The CDR3 is 14 residues long. The CDR3 sequence is CASSSAGSRTEAFF.

This chain joins TRBV5-5 and TRBJ1-6; the D call from TCRdb, TRBD1, cannot be confirmed without DNA. The CDR3 consists of 14 residues. Germline V lookup: CDR1 SGHKS, CDR2 YYEKEE (reference sequence). The CDR3 sequence: CASSFGQGRSPLHF.

The chain combines TRBV6-6 with TRBJ1-1. In germline, CDR1 is MNHNY, CDR2 SVGAGI (reference sequence). This CDR3 has 12 residues. CDR3 sequence: CASSHRVDPAFF.

The chain is built from TRBV3-1 and TRBJ2-1; without DNA, the TCRdb call of TRBD1 cannot be checked. The CDR3 contains 18 residues. The V gene's germline CDR1 is LGHDT and CDR2 YNNKEL (reference sequence). CDR3: CASSRFPRDAPGDNEQFF.

The V call is TRBV4-1, the J call TRBJ1-1; TCRdb calls TRBD1, which cannot be checked without DNA. Looked up from germline, CDR1 is MGHRA and CDR2 is YSYEKL. The CDR3 has 14 amino acids. The CDR3 protein is CASSSRTGGTEAFF.

This rearrangement joins TRBV5-1 to TRBJ1-1; TCRdb outputs TRBD1, but without DNA this stays unchecked. Germline V lookup: CDR1 SGHRS, CDR2 YFSETQ. The CDR3 sequence is 12 residues long. The CDR3 protein is CASSLEGGEAFF.

V is TRBV7-9 and J is TRBJ2-5. The CDR3 totals 15 residues. Germline CDR1 reads SEHNR; CDR2 reads FQNEAQ (reference sequence). The CDR3 loop is CASSLVEPVNNEQFF.

This rearrangement joins TRBV28 to TRBJ1-5; TCRdb's D gene call, TRBD1, goes unchecked for lack of DNA. CDR1 and CDR2 (germline): MDHEN, SYDVKM. The CDR3 has 19 residues. CDR3 sequence: CASSYTGQGSPFGNQPQHF. Full variable domain (missing parts from reference TRBV28 and TRBJ1-5): DVKVTQSSRYLVKRTGEKVFLECVQDMDHENMFWYRQDPGLGLRLIYFSYDVKMKEKGDIPEGYSVSREKKERFSLILESASTNQTSMYLCASSYTGQGSPFGNQPQHFGDGTRLSIL.

The rearrangement uses TRBV7-6 and TRBJ1-6. The germline V gene has CDR1 SGHVS and CDR2 FNYEAQ. The CDR3 extends over 15 amino acids. The CDR3 sequence: CASSLFRRINSPLHF.

This rearrangement joins TRBV5-1 to TRBJ1-1; TCRdb gives TRBD1 as the D gene, but with no DNA this cannot be confirmed. The CDR3 is made up of 13 amino acids. Looked up from germline, CDR1 is SGHRS and CDR2 is YFSETQ. CDR3 sequence: CASSPDGSTEAFF. Full variable domain (remainder filled in from reference TRBV5-1 and TRBJ1-1): KAGVTQTPRYLIKTRGQQVTLSCSPISGHRSVSWYQQTPGQGLQFLFEYFSETQRNKGNFPGRFSGRQFSNSRSEMNVSTLELGDSALYLCASSPDGSTEAFFGQGTRLTVV.

The chain uses TRBV20-1 and TRBJ2-3; TCRdb outputs TRBD1, but without DNA this stays unchecked. CDR3 size: 15 residues. The germline CDR1 and CDR2 sequences are DFQATT and SNEGSKA (reference sequence). CDR3 in amino acids: CSANGFPLDTDTQYF.

The chain uses TRBV11-3 and TRBJ1-1; TCRdb's D call of TRBD1 is untestable without DNA. The CDR3 spans 11 residues. Germline-derived CDR1 and CDR2 are SGHNT and YENEEA. CDR3 loop: CASSNRVEAFF.

This sequence joins TRBV20-1 and TRBJ1-1; TCRdb's D call of TRBD1 is untestable without DNA. Germline values: CDR1 DFQATT, CDR2 SNEGSKA (reference sequence). The CDR3 covers 16 residues. CDR3 protein: CSARDSRTGAHTEAFF.

V is TRBV7-9 and J is TRBJ2-3; TCRdb's D gene call, TRBD1, goes unchecked for lack of DNA. The CDR3 spans 15 residues. Per the germline V gene, CDR1 is SEHNR and CDR2 is FQNEAQ (reference sequence). The CDR3 here is CASSFRESSTDTQYF.

CDR3 sequence: CASSPTMVASYNEQFF. V is TRBV9 and J is TRBJ2-1. Germline-derived CDR1 and CDR2 are SGDLS and YYNGEE. The CDR3 has 16 residues. The full variable domain, its missing parts supplied by reference TRBV9 and TRBJ2-1, is DSGVTQTPKHLITATGQRVTLRCSPRSGDLSVYWYQQSLDQGLQFLIQYYNGEERAKGNILERFSAQQFPDLHSELNLSSLELGDSALYFCASSPTMVASYNEQFFGPGTRLTVL.

The chain links TRBV6-8 to TRBJ2-2; the D call from TCRdb, TRBD1, cannot be confirmed without DNA. Germline loops: CDR1 MNHGY, CDR2 SAAAGT. CDR3 length: 14 amino acids. CDR3 residues: CASIDRENTGELFF.

The rearrangement uses TRBV13 and TRBJ2-7; lacking DNA, the TRBD2 call made by TCRdb goes unchecked. Germline V gene data show CDR1 as PRHDT and CDR2 as FYEKMQ (reference sequence). This CDR3 is built from 15 residues. This CDR3 reads CASSWRLAGVGEQYF.

The chain links TRBV7-3 to TRBJ2-2. The CDR3 runs 12 residues. Germline assignment: CDR1 SGHTA and CDR2 FQGTGA. The CDR3 sequence: CASRASTGELFF.

The chain has TRBV29-1 and TRBJ1-1; TCRdb indicates TRBD1, and absent DNA this call remains unverified. The germline V gene encodes CDR1 SQVTM and CDR2 ANQGSEA. The CDR3 is 12 amino acids. The CDR3 sequence is CSVGQPNTEAFF.

The genes are TRBV10-2 and TRBJ1-5; TCRdb returns TRBD1, unconfirmable since there is no DNA. The CDR3 is 15 amino acids. The germline CDR1 and CDR2 sequences are WSHSY and SAAADI. The chain's CDR3 is CASSTDSHPSQPQHF.

This chain links TRBV7-6 with TRBJ2-7. Germline values: CDR1 SGHVS, CDR2 FNYEAQ. CDR3 length equals 15 residues. CDR3 sequence: CASSLALEASYEQYF.

This chain connects TRBV14 to TRBJ2-1; the D gene TCRdb calls, TRBD2, cannot be checked with no DNA. This CDR3 contains 16 residues. Germline V gives CDR1 SGHDN, CDR2 FVKESK. CDR3 loop: CASSPLTGGLYNEQFF.

V is TRBV6-6 and J is TRBJ1-5; there is no DNA to check the TCRdb D call of TRBD1. CDR1 and CDR2 from the germline V gene are MNHNY and SVGAGI (reference sequence). CDR3 length: 17 amino acids. Here the CDR3 reads CARADSDNAYSNQPQHF.

The rearrangement joins TRBV21-1 to TRBJ2-2; TCRdb selects TRBD1, and the lack of DNA leaves this call unchecked. TRBV21-1 is listed as a pseudogene. The CDR3 loop spans 17 amino acids. CDR3: CASSQRWGASLTGELFF.

V is TRBV5-6 and J is TRBJ2-7; TCRdb returns TRBD1, unconfirmable since there is no DNA. The CDR3 sequence is 15 residues long. CDR1 SGHDT and CDR2 YYEEEE come from the germline V gene. The CDR3 loop is CASSLEEGASYEQYF.